Listed below are T cell receptor beta chains from one sample, sequenced in a study of blood T cell repertoires in COVID-19. Using immunoSEQ multiplex PCR, the repertoire was profiled, and TCRdb retains in-frame clones only, with some absent. In the table there are about 120,000 clones, roughly 80% of which are singletons. Specimen: peripheral blood. All receptors derive from a man aged 30 to 45 with acute or convalescent COVID-19. Both conserved end residues are part of each CDR3. A D gene is named only where the DNA matches it firmly.

V	J	D	CDR3	DNA
TRBV25-1	TRBJ1-5	NA	CASRQGSNQPQHF	TGTGCCAGCAGACAGGGTTCAAATCAGCCCCAGCATTTT
TRBV6-1	TRBJ2-2	TRBD2	CASSEAVGLAGELFF	TGTGCCAGCAGTGAAGCAGTGGGACTAGCCGGGGAGCTGTTTTTT
TRBV5-4	TRBJ1-1	TRBD1	CASRTGWMNTEAFF	TGTGCCAGCAGGACAGGGTGGATGAACACTGAAGCTTTCTTT
TRBV6-2/TRBV6-3	TRBJ1-5	TRBD1	CASSYEDRGNQPQHF	TGTGCCAGCAGTTACGAGGACAGGGGTAATCAGCCCCAGCATTTT
TRBV13	TRBJ1-1	TRBD1	CASSFRPWQGDFTEAFF	TGTGCCAGCAGCTTCCGTCCCTGGCAGGGGGACTTCACTGAAGCTTTCTTT
TRBV19	TRBJ2-5	NA	CASSTAWGTETQYF	TGTGCCAGTAGCACCGCATGGGGGACTGAGACCCAGTACTTC
TRBV7-9	TRBJ1-2	NA	CASSLDTVDGHTF	TGTGCCAGCAGCTTAGACACCGTCGATGGCCACACCTTC
TRBV4-1	TRBJ1-1	NA	CASSLQLSPEAFF	TGCGCCAGCAGCCTCCAACTATCTCCTGAAGCTTTCTTT
TRBV19	TRBJ1-4	TRBD1	CASSISLRDRGEKLFF	TGTGCCAGTAGTATAAGTCTACGGGACAGGGGTGAAAAACTGTTTTTT
TRBV5-6	TRBJ2-7	NA	CASSLVREYHEQYF	TGTGCCAGCAGCTTGGTACGGGAGTACCACGAGCAGTACTTC